The entry below describes one T cell receptor beta chain. Amplification yielded TCR beta CDR3 regions, with RNA transcripts as the source. First-round RT-PCR targeting the TCR CDR3 was performed with the HTBI primer set. TCRdb redid the calling of the multiplex PCR reads with MiXCR, one entry per CDR3 protein. The sample lists about 560,000 distinct CDR3 sequences; approximately 14% were seen once. This sample was taken from a study of T cells in Graves' hyperthyroidism and ophthalmopathy. The overall study: Before any treatment, at initial diagnosis, peripheral blood was collected.

The CDR3 spans 14 residues. The V end was cut by 0 bases, the J end by 7 bases, with 13 bases between. The germline gives CDR1 MNHEY, CDR2 SVGAGI. V usage is TRBV6-5 and J usage is TRBJ2-7; D call uncertain. Input material: blood. The clonotype was recovered from a woman in her twenties or thirties with Graves' hyperthyroidism. CDR3 residues: CASSYSTVLREQYF. The CDR3 DNA reads TGTGCCAGCAGTTACTCGACCGTCCTAAGGGAGCAGTACTTC.